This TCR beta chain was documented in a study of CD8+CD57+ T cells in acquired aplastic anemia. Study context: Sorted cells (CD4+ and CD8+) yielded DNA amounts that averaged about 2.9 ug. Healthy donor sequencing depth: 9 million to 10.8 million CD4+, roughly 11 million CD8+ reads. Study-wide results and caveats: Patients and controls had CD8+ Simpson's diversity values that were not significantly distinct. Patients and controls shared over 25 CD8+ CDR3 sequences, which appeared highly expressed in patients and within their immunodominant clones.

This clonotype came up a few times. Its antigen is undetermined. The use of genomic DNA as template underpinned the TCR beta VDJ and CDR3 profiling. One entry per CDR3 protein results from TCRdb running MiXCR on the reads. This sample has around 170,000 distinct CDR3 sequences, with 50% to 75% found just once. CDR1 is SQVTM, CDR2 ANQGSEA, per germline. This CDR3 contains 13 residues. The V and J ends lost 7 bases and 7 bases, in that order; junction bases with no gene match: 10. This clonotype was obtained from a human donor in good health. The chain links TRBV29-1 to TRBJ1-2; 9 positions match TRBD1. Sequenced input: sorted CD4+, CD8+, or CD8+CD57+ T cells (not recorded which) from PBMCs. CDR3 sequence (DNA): TGCAGCGGCGGGACAGGGAGGCAAGGTGGCTACACCTTC. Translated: CSGGTGRQGGYTF. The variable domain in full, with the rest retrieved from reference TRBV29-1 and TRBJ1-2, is SAVISQKPSRDICQRGTSLTIQCQVDSQVTMMFWYRQQPGQSLTLIATANQGSEATYESGFVIDKFPISRPNLTFSTLTVSNMSPEDSSIYLCSGGTGRQGGYTFGSGTRLTVV.